This T cell receptor (beta chain) is from a study of blood T cell repertoires in COVID-19. Study-level background: Samples came from the United States, Italy and Spain, spanning acute and convalescent COVID-19. Nucleic acid was either cDNA or gDNA, and it came from T cells, B-cell-depleted T cells, or PBMCs.

Authors' data handling: How many nucleated cells were present was estimated from reference gene primer amplification. TCRdb's copy holds only in-frame clones and misses some; the assay was immunoSEQ multiplex PCR. For V, J and clone size, that table is used; D and trimming come from the DNA. The table shows roughly 190,000 clones, with 65% to 85% occurring only once. This CDR3 is 16 amino acids long. V lost 0 bases, J lost 1 base, and 13 bases lay in between. CDR1 is SGDLS and CDR2 is YYNGEE in the germline V gene. This chain joins TRBV9 and TRBJ1-1; no definite D call. Sequenced: peripheral blood. This sequence was found in a man between 50 and 59 years old with active or convalescent COVID-19. The CDR3 sequence is CASSVEAGWANTEAFF. CDR3 nucleotides: TGTGCCAGCAGCGTAGAGGCAGGCTGGGCGAACACTGAAGCTTTCTTT. Based on the CDR3 plus reference TRBV9 and TRBJ1-1, the full variable domain is DSGVTQTPKHLITATGQRVTLRCSPRSGDLSVYWYQQSLDQGLQFLIQYYNGEERAKGNILERFSAQQFPDLHSELNLSSLELGDSALYFCASSVEAGWANTEAFFGQGTRLTVV.